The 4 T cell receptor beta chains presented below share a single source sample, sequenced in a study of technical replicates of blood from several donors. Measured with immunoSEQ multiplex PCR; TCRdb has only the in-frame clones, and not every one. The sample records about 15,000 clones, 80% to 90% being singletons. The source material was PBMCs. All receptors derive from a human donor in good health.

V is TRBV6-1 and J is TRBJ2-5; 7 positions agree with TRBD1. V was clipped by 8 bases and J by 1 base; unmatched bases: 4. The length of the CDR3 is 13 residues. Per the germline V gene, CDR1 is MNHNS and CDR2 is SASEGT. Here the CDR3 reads CASDRDPQETQYF. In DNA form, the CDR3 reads TGTGCCAGCGACAGGGATCCCCAAGAGACCCAGTACTTC.

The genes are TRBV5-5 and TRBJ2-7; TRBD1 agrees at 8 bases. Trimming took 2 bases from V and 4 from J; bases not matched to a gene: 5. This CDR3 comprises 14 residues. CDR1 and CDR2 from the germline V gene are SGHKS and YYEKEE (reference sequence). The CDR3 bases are TGTGCCAGCAGCTTTTCGCAGGGGGCTTACGAGCAGTACTTC. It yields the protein CASSFSQGAYEQYF.

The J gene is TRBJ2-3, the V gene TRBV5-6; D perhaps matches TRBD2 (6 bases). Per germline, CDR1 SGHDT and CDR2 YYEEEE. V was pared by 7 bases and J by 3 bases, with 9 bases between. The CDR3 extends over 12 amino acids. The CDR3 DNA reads TGTGCCAGCGGGACTGAAACAGATACGCAGTATTTT. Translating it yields CASGTETDTQYF.

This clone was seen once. The CDR3 region has the DNA TGTGCCAGCAGCCAAGACCCCCTCAGGGGTACTAATGAAAAACTGTTTTTT. As protein: CASSQDPLRGTNEKLFF. V usage is TRBV4-2 and J usage is TRBJ1-4; maybe TRBD1 (6 bases). V lost 0 bases, J lost 2 bases, and 13 bases lay in between. Looked up from germline, CDR1 is LGHNA and CDR2 is YNFKEQ. There are 17 residues in the CDR3.